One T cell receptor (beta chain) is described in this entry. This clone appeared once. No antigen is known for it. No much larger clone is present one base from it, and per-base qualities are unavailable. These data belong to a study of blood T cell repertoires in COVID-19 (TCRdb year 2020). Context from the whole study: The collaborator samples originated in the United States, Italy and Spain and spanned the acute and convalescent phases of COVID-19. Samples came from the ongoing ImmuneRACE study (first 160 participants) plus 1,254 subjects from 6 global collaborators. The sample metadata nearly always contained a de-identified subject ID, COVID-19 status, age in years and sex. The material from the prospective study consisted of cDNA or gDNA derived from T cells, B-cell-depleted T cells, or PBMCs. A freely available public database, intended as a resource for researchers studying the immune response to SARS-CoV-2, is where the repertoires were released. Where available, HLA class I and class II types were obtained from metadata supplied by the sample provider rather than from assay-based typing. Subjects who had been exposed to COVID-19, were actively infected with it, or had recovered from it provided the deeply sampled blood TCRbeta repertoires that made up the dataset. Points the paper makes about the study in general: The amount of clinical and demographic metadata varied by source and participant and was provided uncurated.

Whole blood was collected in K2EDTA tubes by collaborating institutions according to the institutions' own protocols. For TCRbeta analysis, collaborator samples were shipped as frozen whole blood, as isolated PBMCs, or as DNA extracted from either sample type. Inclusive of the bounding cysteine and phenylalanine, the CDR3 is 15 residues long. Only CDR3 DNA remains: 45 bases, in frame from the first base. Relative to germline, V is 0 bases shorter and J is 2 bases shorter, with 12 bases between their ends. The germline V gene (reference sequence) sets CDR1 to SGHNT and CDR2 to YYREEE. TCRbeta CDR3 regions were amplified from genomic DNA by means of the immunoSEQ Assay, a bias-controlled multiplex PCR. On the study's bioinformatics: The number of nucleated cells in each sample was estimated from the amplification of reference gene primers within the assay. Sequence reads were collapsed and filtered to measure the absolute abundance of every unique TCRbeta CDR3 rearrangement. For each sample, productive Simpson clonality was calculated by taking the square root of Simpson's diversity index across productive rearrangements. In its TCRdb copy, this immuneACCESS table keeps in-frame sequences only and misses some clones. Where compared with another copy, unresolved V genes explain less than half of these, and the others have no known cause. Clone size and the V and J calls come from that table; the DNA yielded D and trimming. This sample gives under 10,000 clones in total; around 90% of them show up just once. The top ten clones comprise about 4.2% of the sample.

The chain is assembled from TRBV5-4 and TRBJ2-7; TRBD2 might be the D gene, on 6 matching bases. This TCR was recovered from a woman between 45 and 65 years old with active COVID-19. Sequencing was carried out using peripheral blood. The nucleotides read TGTGCCAGCAGCTTGGGACGGGGGACCCCCTACGAGCAGTACTTC. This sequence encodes CASSLGRGTPYEQYF.